This T cell receptor beta chain was captured in a study of T cell responses to AZD1222 COVID-19 vaccine (dated by TCRdb to the early 2020s). General notes on the study: AZD1222 recipients with second doses at about 4 weeks or about 12 weeks were pooled, because spike-specific TCR depth and breadth did not differ between schedules. TCR sequencing was performed for some 250 trial participants, of whom about 200 were given two doses of AZD1222 and about 25 were given two doses of MenACWY control vaccine. Trial participants were enrolled by age into 18-55, 56-69 and 70-plus year subgroups, with around 150, 28 and 57 TCR-sequenced participants respectively.

This sample's time point label indicates: baseline before first vaccination. Vaccinee samples were obtained from the UK trials COV001 and COV002, which included a single-blind randomized controlled phase 2/3 trial of AZD1222 (ChAdOx1 nCoV-19) in healthy adults. For TCRbeta chain sequencing, PBMC samples from trial participants were taken at day 0 and at day 28 after the second dose. Findings and caveats that apply to the study as a whole: Conclusions about previously exposed vaccinees were limited because only six AZD1222 recipients were SARS-CoV-2 seropositive at baseline. A significant rise in spike-specific TCR breadth and depth was observed after two AZD1222 doses relative to day 0 and relative to MenACWY recipients. The 56-69-year group was small, and its depth increase did not reach significance, likely because of low power. Reportedly, close to half of the unique spike-specific TCRs recognized epitopes lying outside the regions that are mutated in the B.1.351 and B.1.1.7 variants. Most participants were white British and females outnumbered males, and the authors suggested that clonal diversity may have been underestimated. Because no samples from the day 14 peak response were available, repertoires could be characterized only after the peak T cell response. The whole spike protein was spanned by vaccine-associated CD4 TCRs, and dominant responses were seen in regions 160-218 and 743-854.

The CDR3 regions of human TCRbeta chains were subjected to immunosequencing. Concerning the study's data processing: Repertoire TCRs were matched against a reference library of SARS-CoV-2-specific TCRs generated with the MIRA antigen-specificity platform. Breadth was defined as the fraction of unique TCRs that were SARS-CoV-2-associated, and depth was defined as the fraction of total T cells that were SARS-CoV-2-associated. Using the MIRA data, each spike-specific TCR was assigned both to the spike region to which the TCR was reactive and to a CD4 or CD8 class. Log10-transformed breadth and depth values were compared by one-way ANOVA with Sidak's multiple comparisons tests. In TCRdb, the immuneACCESS table is reduced to in-frame sequences with V and J assigned. These tables do not hold every clone; where another copy was compared, an unresolved V gene accounts for under half, and the others remain unexplained. V and J calls and clone size are those listed in that table; D and trimming were worked out from the DNA. The sample table holds about 170,000 clones, of which 90% to 95% were seen once. The ten largest make up 3.5% to 4.5% of the sample.

The germline V gene (reference sequence) specifies LGHDT as CDR1 and YNNKEL as CDR2. Counted from cysteine to phenylalanine, this CDR3 has 15 amino acids. Of the read, only the CDR3 DNA is kept; its 45 bases are in frame from base 1. V and J lose 0 bases and 8 bases, and a span of 13 bases separates them. Turning to this clone: Its binding antigen is unknown. No quality values exist for individual bases; no much larger clone is one base distant.

The sequence was obtained from an adult in good health. The sequences come from peripheral blood, collected on day 0 of AZD1222 vaccination. Rearrangement joined TRBV3-1 (or the pseudogene TRBV3-2) to TRBJ1-4; a tentative D call is TRBD1 (5 bases match). The DNA sequence reads TGTGCCAGCAGCCAAGATTGGCAGGGCGCGGAAAAACTGTTTTTT. This yields the protein CASSQDWQGAEKLFF.